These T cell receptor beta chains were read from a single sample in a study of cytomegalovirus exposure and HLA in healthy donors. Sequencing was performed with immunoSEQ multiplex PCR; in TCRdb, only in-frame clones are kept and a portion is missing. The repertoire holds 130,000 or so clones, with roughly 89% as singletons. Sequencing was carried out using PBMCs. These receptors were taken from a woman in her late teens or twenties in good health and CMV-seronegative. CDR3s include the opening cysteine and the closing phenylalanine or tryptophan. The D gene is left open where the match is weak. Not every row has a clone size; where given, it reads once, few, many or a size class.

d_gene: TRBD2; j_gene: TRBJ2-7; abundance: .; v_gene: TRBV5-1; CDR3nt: TGCGCCAGCACCCTAGCGGGGGGGCCCTACGAGCAGTACTTC; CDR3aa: CASTLAGGPYEQYF
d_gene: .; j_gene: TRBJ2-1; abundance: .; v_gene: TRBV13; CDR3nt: TGTGCCAGCAGCTTACCCGGGGTCGGGTTCTACAATGAGCAGTTCTTC; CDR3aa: CASSLPGVGFYNEQFF
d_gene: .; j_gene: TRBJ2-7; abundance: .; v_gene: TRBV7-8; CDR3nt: TGTGCCAGCACCTTAACAGGAGAGCAGTACTTC; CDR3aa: CASTLTGEQYF
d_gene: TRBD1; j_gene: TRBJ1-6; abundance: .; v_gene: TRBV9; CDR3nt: TGTGCCAGCAGCGCAGCGCCCGCAGGGGGTAATTCACCCCTCCACTTT; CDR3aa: CASSAAPAGGNSPLHF
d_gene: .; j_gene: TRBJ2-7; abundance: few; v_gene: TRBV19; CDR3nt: TGTGCCAGTAGTATAGATCGGGATGGTCCCTACGAGCAGTACTTC; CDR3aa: CASSIDRDGPYEQYF
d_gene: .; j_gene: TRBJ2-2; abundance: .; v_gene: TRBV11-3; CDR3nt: TGTGCCAGCAGCTTACACGGGGGGAACACCGGGGAGCTGTTTTTT; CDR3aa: CASSLHGGNTGELFF
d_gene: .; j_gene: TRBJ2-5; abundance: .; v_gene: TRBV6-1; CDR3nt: TGTGCCAGCAGTGAAGAGCAGGGGGGCGAAGAGACCCAGTACTTC; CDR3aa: CASSEEQGGEETQYF
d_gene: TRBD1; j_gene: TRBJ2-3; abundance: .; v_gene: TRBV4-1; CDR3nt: TGCGCCAGCAGCCAAGAAGGGACAGGGATCCCAGATACGCAGTATTTT; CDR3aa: CASSQEGTGIPDTQYF
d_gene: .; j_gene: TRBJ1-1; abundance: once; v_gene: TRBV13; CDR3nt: TGTGCCAGCAGCTTACGGACTGGGTGGAACACTGAAGCTTTCTTT; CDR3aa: CASSLRTGWNTEAFF
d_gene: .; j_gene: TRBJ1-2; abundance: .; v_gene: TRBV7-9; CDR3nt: TGTGCCAGCAGCCGCTCTCGACAGGTCTCTCATGGCTACACCTTC; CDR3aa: CASSRSRQVSHGYTF
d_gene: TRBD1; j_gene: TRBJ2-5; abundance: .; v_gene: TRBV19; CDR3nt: TGTGCCAGTAGTATAGGCGAGGGGGCGGAAGAGACCCAGTACTTC; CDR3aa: CASSIGEGAEETQYF
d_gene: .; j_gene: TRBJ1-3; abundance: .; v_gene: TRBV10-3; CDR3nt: TGTGCCATCATGGCTGGACAAAACTCTGGAAACACCATATATTTT; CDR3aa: CAIMAGQNSGNTIYF
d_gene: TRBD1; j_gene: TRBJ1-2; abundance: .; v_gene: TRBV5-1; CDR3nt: TGCGCCAGCAGGGTGGGGACAGACGATGGCTACACCTTC; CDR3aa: CASRVGTDDGYTF
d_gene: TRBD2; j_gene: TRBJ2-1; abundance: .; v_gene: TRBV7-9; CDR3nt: TGTGCCAGCAGCTTAGTAGCGGGGGGTTACAATGAGCAGTTCTTC; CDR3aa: CASSLVAGGYNEQFF
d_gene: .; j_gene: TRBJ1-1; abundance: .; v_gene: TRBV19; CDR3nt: TGTGCCAGTAGTATAGGGTGGGCCGGCACCACTGAAGCTTTCTTT; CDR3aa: CASSIGWAGTTEAFF
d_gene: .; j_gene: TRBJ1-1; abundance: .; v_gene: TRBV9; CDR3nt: TGTGCCAGCAGCCCTGCGGTTGGTTTCGGGGCTTTCTTT; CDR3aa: CASSPAVGFGAFF
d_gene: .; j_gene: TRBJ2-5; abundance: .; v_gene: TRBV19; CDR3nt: TGTGCCAGTAGCCTGGCCTTCGACATAGAGACCCAGTACTTC; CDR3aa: CASSLAFDIETQYF
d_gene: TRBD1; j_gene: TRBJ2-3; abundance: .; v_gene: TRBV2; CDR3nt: TGTGCCAGCAGTGAAAGGGGGCGAACAGATACGCAGTATTTT; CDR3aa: CASSERGRTDTQYF
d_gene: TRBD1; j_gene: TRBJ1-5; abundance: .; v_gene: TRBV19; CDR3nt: TGTGCCAGCAAAACGACAGGGGAAGGCTCCAATCAGCCCCAGCATTTT; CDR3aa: CASKTTGEGSNQPQHF
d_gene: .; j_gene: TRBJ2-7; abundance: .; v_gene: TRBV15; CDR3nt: TGTGCCACCAGCAGATACCGACAGCCCGGGCACGATGGCTACGAGCAGTACTTC; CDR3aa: CATSRYRQPGHDGYEQYF
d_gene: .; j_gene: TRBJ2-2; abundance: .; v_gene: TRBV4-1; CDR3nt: TGCGCCAGCAGCCTCAGGGGAACCGGGGAGCTGTTTTTT; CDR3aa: CASSLRGTGELFF
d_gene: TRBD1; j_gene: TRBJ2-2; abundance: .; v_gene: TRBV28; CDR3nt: TGTGCCAGCAGTTTACAGGGGGCCCGGAGAATCGACAGGGAGCTGTTTTTT; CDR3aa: CASSLQGARRIDRELFF
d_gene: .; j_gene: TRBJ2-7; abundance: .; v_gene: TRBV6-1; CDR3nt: TGTGCCAGCAGTACCCCGGGACAAACCTACGAGCAGTACTTC; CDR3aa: CASSTPGQTYEQYF
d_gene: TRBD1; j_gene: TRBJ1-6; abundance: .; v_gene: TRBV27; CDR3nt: TGTGCCAGCATGAGGGGACCCGCGCAGGGACAGGGGTTTTCACCCCTCCACTTT; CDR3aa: CASMRGPAQGQGFSPLHF
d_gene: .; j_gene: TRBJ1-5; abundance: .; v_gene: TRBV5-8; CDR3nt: TGTGCCAGCAGCTTCAGGGTTGACCAGCCCCAGCATTTT; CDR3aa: CASSFRVDQPQHF
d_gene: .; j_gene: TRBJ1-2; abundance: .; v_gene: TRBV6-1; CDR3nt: TGTGCCAGCAGTGAAGCACAGACCTATGGCTACACCTTC; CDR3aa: CASSEAQTYGYTF
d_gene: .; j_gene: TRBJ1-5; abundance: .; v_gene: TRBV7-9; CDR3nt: TGTGCCAGCAGCTCGGGGTCTAGCAATCAGCCCCAGCATTTT; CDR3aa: CASSSGSSNQPQHF
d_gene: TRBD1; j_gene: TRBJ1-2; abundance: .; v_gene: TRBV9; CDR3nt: TGTGCCAGCAGCGCGACAGGGGGTTTAACTAACTATGGCTACACCTTC; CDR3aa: CASSATGGLTNYGYTF